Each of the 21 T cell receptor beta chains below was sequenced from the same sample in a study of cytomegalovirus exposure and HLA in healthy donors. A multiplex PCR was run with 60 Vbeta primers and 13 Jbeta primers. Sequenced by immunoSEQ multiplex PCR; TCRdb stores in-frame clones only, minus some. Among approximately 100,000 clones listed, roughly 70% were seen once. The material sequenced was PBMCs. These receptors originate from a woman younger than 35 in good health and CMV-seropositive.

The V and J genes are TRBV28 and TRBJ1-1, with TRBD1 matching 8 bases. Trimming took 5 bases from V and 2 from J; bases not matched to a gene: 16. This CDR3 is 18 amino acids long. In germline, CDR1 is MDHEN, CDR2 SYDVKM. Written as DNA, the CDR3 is TGTGCCAGCAGTCTACGACATCATACAGGGGGGGCAAACACTGAAGCTTTCTTT. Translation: CASSLRHHTGGANTEAFF.

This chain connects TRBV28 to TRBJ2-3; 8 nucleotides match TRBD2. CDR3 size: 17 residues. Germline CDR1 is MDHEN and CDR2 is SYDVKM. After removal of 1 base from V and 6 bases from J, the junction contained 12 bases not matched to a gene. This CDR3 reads CASSLSQAGAWADTQYF. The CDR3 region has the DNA TGTGCCAGCAGTTTATCCCAAGCGGGGGCCTGGGCGGATACGCAGTATTTT.

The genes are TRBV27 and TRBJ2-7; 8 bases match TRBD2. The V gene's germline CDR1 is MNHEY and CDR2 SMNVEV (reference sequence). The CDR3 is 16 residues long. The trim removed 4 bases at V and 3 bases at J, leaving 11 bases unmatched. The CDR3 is CASSSHTGGPVYEQYF. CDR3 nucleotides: TGTGCCAGCAGTTCCCATACGGGAGGGCCTGTCTACGAGCAGTACTTC.

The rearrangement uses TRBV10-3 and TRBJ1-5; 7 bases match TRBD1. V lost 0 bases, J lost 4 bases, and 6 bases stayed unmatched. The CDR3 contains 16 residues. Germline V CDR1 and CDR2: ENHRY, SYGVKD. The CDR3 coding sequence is TGTGCCATCAGTGAGTCGGTGGGACAGAGTAATCAGCCCCAGCATTTT. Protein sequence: CAISESVGQSNQPQHF.

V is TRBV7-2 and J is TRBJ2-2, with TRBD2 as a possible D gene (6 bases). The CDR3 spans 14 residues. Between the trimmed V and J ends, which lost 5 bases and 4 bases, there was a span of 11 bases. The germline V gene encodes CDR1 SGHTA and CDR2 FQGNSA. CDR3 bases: TGTGCCAGCAGCCTCGGGAGCGGCACCGGGGAGCTGTTTTTT. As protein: CASSLGSGTGELFF.

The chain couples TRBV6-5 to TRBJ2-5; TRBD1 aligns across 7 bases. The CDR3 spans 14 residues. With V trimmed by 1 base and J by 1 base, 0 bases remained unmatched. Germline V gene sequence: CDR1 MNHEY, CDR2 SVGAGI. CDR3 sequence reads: CASSYYRGQETQYF. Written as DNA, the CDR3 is TGTGCCAGCAGTTACTACAGGGGCCAAGAGACCCAGTACTTC.

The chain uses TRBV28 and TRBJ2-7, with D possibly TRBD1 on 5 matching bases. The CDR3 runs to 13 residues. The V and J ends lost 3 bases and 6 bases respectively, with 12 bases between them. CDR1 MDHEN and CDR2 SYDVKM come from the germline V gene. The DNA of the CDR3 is TGTGCCAGCAGTTTCAGGGTTCTCGCCGAGCAGTACTTC. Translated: CASSFRVLAEQYF.

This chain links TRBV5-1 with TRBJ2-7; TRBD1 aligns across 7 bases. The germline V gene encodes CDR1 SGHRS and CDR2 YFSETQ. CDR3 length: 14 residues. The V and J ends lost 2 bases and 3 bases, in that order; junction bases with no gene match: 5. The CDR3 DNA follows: TGCGCCAGCAGCTTAGAGGACAGGATCTACGAGCAGTACTTC. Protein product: CASSLEDRIYEQYF.

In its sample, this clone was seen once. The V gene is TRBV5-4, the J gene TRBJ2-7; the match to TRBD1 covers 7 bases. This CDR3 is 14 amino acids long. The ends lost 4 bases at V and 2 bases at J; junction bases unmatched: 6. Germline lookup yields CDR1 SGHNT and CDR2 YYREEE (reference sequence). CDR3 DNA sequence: TGTGCCAGCAGCCTCCGGGACAGAACCTACGAGCAGTACTTC. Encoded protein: CASSLRDRTYEQYF.

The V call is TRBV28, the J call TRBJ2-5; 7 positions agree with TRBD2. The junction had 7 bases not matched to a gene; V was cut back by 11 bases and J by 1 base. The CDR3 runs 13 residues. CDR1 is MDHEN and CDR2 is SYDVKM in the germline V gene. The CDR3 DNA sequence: TGTGCCGGGATGGGCGGGGGCCAAGAGACCCAGTACTTC. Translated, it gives CAGMGGGQETQYF.

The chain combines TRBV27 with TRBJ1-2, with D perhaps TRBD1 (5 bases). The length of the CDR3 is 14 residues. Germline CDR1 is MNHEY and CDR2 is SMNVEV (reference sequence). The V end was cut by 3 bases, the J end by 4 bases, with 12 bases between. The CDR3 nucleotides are TGTGCCAGCAGTTTGGTACGGGGGTCCTATGGCTACACCTTC. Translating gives CASSLVRGSYGYTF.

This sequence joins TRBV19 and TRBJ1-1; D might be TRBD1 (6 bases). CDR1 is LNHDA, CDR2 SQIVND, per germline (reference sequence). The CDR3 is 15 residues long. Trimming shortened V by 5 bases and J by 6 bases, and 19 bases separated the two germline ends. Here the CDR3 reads CASSSRRSGGPEAFF. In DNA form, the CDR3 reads TGTGCCAGTAGTTCCCGCAGGTCGGGGGGGCCTGAAGCTTTCTTT.

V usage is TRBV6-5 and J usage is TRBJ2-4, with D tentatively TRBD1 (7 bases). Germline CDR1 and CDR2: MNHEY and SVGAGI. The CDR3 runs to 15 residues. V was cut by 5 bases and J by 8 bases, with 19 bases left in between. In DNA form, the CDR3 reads TGTGCCAGCAGTCGACAGGGTACTAGCTGGGACATTCAGTACTTC. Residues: CASSRQGTSWDIQYF.

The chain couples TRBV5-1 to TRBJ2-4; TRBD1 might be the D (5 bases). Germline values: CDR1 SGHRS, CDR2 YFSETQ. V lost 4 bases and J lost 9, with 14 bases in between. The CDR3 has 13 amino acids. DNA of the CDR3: TGCGCCAGCAGCCCCAGTGAGGACACCATTCAGTACTTC. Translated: CASSPSEDTIQYF.

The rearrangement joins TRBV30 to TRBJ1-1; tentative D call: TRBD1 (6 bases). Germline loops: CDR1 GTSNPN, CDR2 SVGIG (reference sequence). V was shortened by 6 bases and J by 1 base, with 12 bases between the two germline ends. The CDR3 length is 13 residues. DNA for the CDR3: TGTGCCTGTCGGATGGGACAGAACACTGAAGCTTTCTTT. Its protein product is CACRMGQNTEAFF.

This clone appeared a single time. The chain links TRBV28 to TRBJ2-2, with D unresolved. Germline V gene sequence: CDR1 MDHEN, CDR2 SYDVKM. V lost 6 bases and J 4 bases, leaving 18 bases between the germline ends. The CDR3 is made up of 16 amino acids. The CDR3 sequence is CASSRFSPGGTGELFF. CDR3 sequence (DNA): TGTGCCAGCAGCCGATTTAGCCCCGGTGGCACCGGGGAGCTGTTTTTT.

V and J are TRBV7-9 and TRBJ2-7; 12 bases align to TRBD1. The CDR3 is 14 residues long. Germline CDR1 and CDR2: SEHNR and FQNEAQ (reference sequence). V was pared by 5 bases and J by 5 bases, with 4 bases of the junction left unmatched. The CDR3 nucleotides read TGTGCCAGCAGCCCGGGACAGGGGGCGGACGAGCAGTACTTC. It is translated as CASSPGQGADEQYF.

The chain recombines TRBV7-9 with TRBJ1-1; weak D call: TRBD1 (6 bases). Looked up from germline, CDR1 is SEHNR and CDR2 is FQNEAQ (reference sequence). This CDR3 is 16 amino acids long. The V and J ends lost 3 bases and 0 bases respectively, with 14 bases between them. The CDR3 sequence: CASSFFSGAMNTEAFF. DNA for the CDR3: TGTGCCAGCAGCTTCTTCTCAGGGGCAATGAACACTGAAGCTTTCTTT.

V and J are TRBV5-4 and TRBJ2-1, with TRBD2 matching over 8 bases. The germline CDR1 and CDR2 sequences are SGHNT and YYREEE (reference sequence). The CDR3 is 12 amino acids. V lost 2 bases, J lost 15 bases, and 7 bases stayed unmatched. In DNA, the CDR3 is TGTGCCAGCAGCTTTTATAGCGGGACCCCGTTCTTC. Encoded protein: CASSFYSGTPFF. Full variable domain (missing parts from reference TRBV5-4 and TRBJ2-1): ETGVTQSPTHLIKTRGQQVTLRCSSQSGHNTVSWYQQALGQGPQFIFQYYREEENGRGNFPPRFSGLQFPNYSSELNVNALELDDSALYLCASSFYSGTPFFGPGTRLTVL.

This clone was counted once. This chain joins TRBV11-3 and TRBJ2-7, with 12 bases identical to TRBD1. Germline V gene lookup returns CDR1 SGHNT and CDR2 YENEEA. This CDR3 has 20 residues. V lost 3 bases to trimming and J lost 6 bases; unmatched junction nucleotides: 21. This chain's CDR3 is CASSFNTGTGGLGGLGEQYF. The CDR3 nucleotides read TGTGCCAGCAGCTTCAACACCGGGACAGGGGGCCTTGGGGGATTGGGCGAGCAGTACTTC.

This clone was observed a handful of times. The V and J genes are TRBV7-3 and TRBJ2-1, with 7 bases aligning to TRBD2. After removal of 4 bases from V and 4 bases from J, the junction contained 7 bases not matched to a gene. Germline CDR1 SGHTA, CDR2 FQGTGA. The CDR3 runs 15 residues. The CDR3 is CASSSGGLPYNEQFF. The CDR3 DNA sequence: TGTGCCAGCAGCTCGGGGGGACTACCATACAATGAGCAGTTCTTC. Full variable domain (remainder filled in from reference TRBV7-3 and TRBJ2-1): GAGVSQTPSNKVTEKGKYVELRCDPISGHTALYWYRQSLGQGPEFLIYFQGTGAADDSGLPNDRFFAVRPEGSVSTLKIQRTERGDSAVYLCASSSGGLPYNEQFFGPGTRLTVL.